A selection of T cell receptor beta chains follows, all from one sample in a study of T cell responses to AZD1222 COVID-19 vaccine. The repertoire was sequenced with immunoSEQ multiplex PCR; TCRdb's copy has only in-frame clones and lacks some. This sample has 84,000 or so clones, with roughly 87% found just once. The sequencing used peripheral blood, collected on day 0 of AZD1222 vaccination. The receptors here all came from an adult in good health. Each CDR3 is given with its conserved first and last residue.

17 | TRBJ2-5 | TRBV4-1 | CASSQEGAGGPQETQYF
15 | TRBJ2-7 | TRBV14 | CASSRRTGLSYEQYF
14 | TRBJ1-5 | TRBV28 | CATKRAAYNQPQHF
15 | TRBJ2-1 | TRBV6-5 | CASSSDRGTYNEQFF
16 | TRBJ2-3 | TRBV27 | CASSFGRPISTDTQYF
16 | TRBJ2-1 | TRBV11-2 | CASSLGGGSSYNEQFF
14 | TRBJ1-4 | TRBV9 | CASSLSRSNEKLFF
16 | TRBJ2-7 | TRBV5-5 | CASSTDRTSGTYEQYF
14 | TRBJ1-3 | TRBV3-1/TRBV3-2 | CASSQKGAGNTIYF
14 | TRBJ1-5 | TRBV30 | CAWSVSPSNQPQHF
13 | TRBJ1-2 | TRBV10-3 | CAISEAGHGGYTF
15 | TRBJ1-5 | TRBV18 | CASSQGQGTNQPQHF
12 | TRBJ2-2 | TRBV30 | CAWSVPAGELFF
15 | TRBJ2-7 | TRBV6-5 | CASRSTTEFSYEQYF
14 | TRBJ2-1 | TRBV7-2 | CASSPGLAGVEQFF
17 | TRBJ2-6 | TRBV12-5 | CASGPDRYPSGANVLTF
15 | TRBJ1-2 | TRBV19 | CASRPGQKNTYGYTF